This TCR beta chain is drawn from a study of cytomegalovirus exposure and HLA in healthy donors (dated by TCRdb to the late 2010s). Context from the whole study: An earlier analysis of approximately 640 of the donors reported 276 Gb of sequence data and 117 million unique TCR beta sequences from 150 million to 200 million T cells. Roughly 300 gigabases of sequencing data and around 80 million unique TCR sequences made up an early release that covered approximately 700 HLA-typed donors. Of the roughly 400 genotyped donors, approximately 82% fell in the genetic ancestry cluster associated with self-reported Caucasian donors. The study aimed to test whether signatures of past pathogen exposure could be identified by cataloging public T cell receptors. The study used immunosequencing to profile the T cell repertoires of about 670 subjects and linked those repertoires to cytomegalovirus serostatus. Along with the approximately 700-subject first cohort, a separate validation cohort of approximately 110 different subjects was used. The study combined high-throughput TCR immunosequencing, statistical association of individual TCRs with disease status, and machine learning to predict cytomegalovirus infection status. In a later analysis, previously published TCR beta repertoires from several hundred donors were re-analyzed and high-resolution HLA genotyping was added so that TCR occurrence patterns could be studied. Rather than drawing on any new phenotypic data, the later analysis identified candidate immune exposures from TCR beta sequences and the way those sequences occurred across donors. In an earlier analysis of several hundred of the donors, high-throughput TCR beta sequencing was used to judge whether each TCR beta V gene segment behaved as functional or pseudogenic. Donor age, sex, ethnicity and CMV serostatus were collected together with the repertoire data. Genome-wide SNP genotypes for about 55% of the roughly 670 donors were used in a later genetic analysis, which treated that subset as a discovery cohort. All discovery cohort repertoires had been generated using a single sequencing platform. Both class I and class II loci were covered by HLA typing, at four-digit resolution. Typing coverage varied by locus: 629-630 donors for A, B, C, DRB1 and DQB1; roughly 510 for DQA1; more than 600 for DPA1; approximately 470 for DPB1. Because of strong linkage in the cohort, roughly 5 DR-DQ haplotypes were treated as single units for association and clustering. Among about 400 genotyped donors of the cohort, an average of about 240,000 unique TCR beta nucleotide sequences was sequenced per donor, of which about 19% were non-productive. What the work shows at the level of the full study, not this receptor alone: Roughly 17 rarely observed V segments, including chromosome 9 orphons, were excluded from the earlier analysis of about 500 of the donors because counts were too low. The sequencing pipeline was judged likely to have produced a cluster of highly shared sequence variants as a technical artifact. According to a later analysis, parvovirus B19, influenza, CMV and Epstein-Barr virus appeared linked to several top co-occurrence clusters. In vitro tests confirmed that a few of the cytomegalovirus-associated TCR beta chains recognize cytomegalovirus antigens. CMV serostatus was the only immune exposure information available for the cohort. Because the 87-base-pair reads could not distinguish some IMGT-functional V segments, including TRBV6-2 and TRBV6-3, those segments were excluded. The authors suggested that the approach could potentially be generalized to other disease states and immunological phenotypes. In this cohort, only TCR beta chains were sequenced, and detectable features were limited by the absence of alpha or paired-chain data. The study gave a list of under 200 TCR beta chains associated with cytomegalovirus. Most TCR sequences were observed very rarely across donors, whereas some public TCRs were present in many individuals. Specific HLA alleles were associated with 15,000 to 20,000 TCR beta sequences at a false discovery rate of 0.05 in a later analysis. Compared with the 666-donor mean, donors in an Asian-associated ancestry cluster had fewer N-insertions in productive TCRs, according to a later genetic analysis. According to a later analysis, most CMV-associated TCR beta chains appeared to be HLA-restricted, and the HLA associations seemed to be driven largely by CMV exposure. Because some donors lacked HLA typing at each locus, the association tests relied only on the typed subset. A later genetic analysis associated a missense DCLRE1C variant with V-gene and J-gene trimming of TCR beta chains, and an independent cohort replicated the association. In a later analysis, the rate of TCR association differed among HLA loci, with DRB1 alleles having the most associated TCRs and HLA-C alleles having the fewest. A later analysis found that HLA-associated TCR beta chains were more clonally expanded and had lower generation probabilities than equally common non-associated chains. Sequencing depth was assumed to be roughly uniform across donors in the presence/absence analyses, though that assumption may not hold. In both the original and validation cohorts, the classifier was reported to diagnose cytomegalovirus status with high specificity and sensitivity. Assigning TCR associations to individual alleles was difficult when HLA alleles, especially DR and DQ, strongly co-occurred. In an earlier analysis of more than 500 of the donors, most TCR beta V segments appeared in productive rearrangements about 87% or about 30% of the time, broadly matching IMGT annotations. A further reported finding was that TCR beta sequences accurately predicted the HLA-A and HLA-B alleles for most subjects in the first cohort. Correlated functional status among segregating V segments might be attributable to linkage disequilibrium, but an unknown experimental factor could not be ruled out.

Library construction relied on the immunoSEQ multiplex PCR assay. For the multiplex PCR, a mixture combining 60 forward primers for TCR Vbeta segments and 13 reverse primers for TCR Jbeta segments was used. The CDR3 region of rearranged TCR beta genes was amplified from genomic DNA with a multiplex PCR assay. Amplified TCR beta libraries were sequenced as 87-base-pair reads on the Illumina HiSeq System. For the original study's pipeline: A later analysis counted approximately 74 million unique TCR beta chains across the roughly 700 repertoires, and roughly 11 million of these chains were shared by at least two donors. A nearest-neighbor algorithm error-corrected the raw reads and collapsed the reads into unique sequences, merging closely related sequences to remove PCR and sequencing errors. Alignment of CDR3 sequences to IMGT reference sequences was used to assign V, D and J gene segments. For a sequence to be retained, a match of at least six nucleotides to both a V gene segment and a J gene segment was required. Rearrangements were called productive when the CDR3 lacked stop codons and stayed in frame with V and J; all others were non-productive. Following IMGT convention, CDR3 was defined as the stretch from the second conserved V-encoded cysteine to the conserved J-encoded phenylalanine. Sequences without an unambiguous match to a single V gene segment were excluded from the earlier analysis of approximately 600 of the donors. In an earlier analysis of approximately 590 of the donors, a V segment was called functional when productive rearrangements were above 56.7%, and segregating when the standard deviation between donors exceeded 5%. A statistical classification framework was developed to diagnose cytomegalovirus status using the catalog of TCR beta chain sequences. In a later analysis, V and J genes were assigned by comparing TCR nucleotide sequences against IMGT/GENE-DB human TR gene sequences. A later analysis assigned CDR3 sequences and most-parsimonious VDJ recombination scenarios with the TCRdist pipeline. In a later analysis, each TCR beta chain was defined by its CDR3 amino acid sequence together with its V-gene family, and reads lacking a unique V-gene family were excluded. To address suspected cross-contamination and a sequencing artifact, a later analysis removed a few hundred highly shared, low-generation-probability nucleotide sequences. In a later analysis, a clonal expansion index for each public chain was calculated from normalized within-repertoire ranks of inferred template counts. Generation probabilities in a later analysis came from a VDJ recombination model fitted to out-of-frame rearrangements, and those results were checked against IGoR. In a later analysis, hypergeometric tests were used to score TCR-TCR, TCR-HLA and TCR-CMV co-occurrence, with a repertoire-size bias correction applied to TCR pairs. To estimate false discovery rates, a later analysis permuted the HLA or CMV assignments 20 times. In a later analysis, co-occurring TCRs were grouped with DBSCAN, and TCRdist sequence similarity was added when clustering was performed within HLA-allele-positive subsets. Repertoires with fewer than 30,000 or more than 120,000 public chains were left out of co-occurrence clustering, as were five repertoires with anomalous nucleotide sharing. As stored in TCRdb, this immuneACCESS dataset retains in-frame rearrangements with V and J assigned. A fraction of the clones does not appear; measured against another copy, unresolved V genes explain less than half of the discrepancy, and the remainder lacks a known reason. V and J calls and clone size are those listed in that table; D and trimming were worked out from the DNA. Here the sample has 130,000 or so clones; 65% to 85% occur a single time. Under 1.5% of the sample goes to the ten largest clones.

In total, approximately 700 healthy bone marrow donors made up the cohort. Cohort members were all nominally healthy when sampled, although unrecorded immune exposures were likely present. The donor tested CMV seronegative and was one of the 352 seronegative cohort members. A peripheral blood sample was provided by each donor, and peripheral blood mononuclear cells were used for TCR beta sequencing. Genomic DNA was extracted from the blood cell samples with the Qiagen DNeasy Blood Extraction Kit. The germline ends are 12 bases apart after V is trimmed by 5 bases and J by 5 bases. Inclusive of the bounding cysteine and phenylalanine, the CDR3 is 13 residues long. The entry retains the CDR3 DNA only, 39 bases that are in frame from base 1. Per the germline V gene, MNHEY is the CDR1 and SVGAGI is the CDR2. In its sample, this clone was seen once. Its antigen is still unknown. Qualities for individual bases were not recorded, and no much larger clone is one base off.

The rearrangement joined TRBV6-5 to TRBJ2-5; matching of 6 bases hints at TRBD2 as the D gene. The receptor comes from a man in his fifties or sixties in good health and CMV-seronegative. Source material: PBMCs. The nucleotide sequence reads as follows: TGTGCCAGCAGTCGAGGGCGGGGCGAGACCCAGTACTTC. Its product reads: CASSRGRGETQYF.